This T cell receptor beta chain was profiled in a study of blood T cells in healthy people across ages. At the level of the study: Using template switching, researchers captured about one barcoded beta molecule for each two T cells. Study findings and constraints: The study found TCR beta diversity correlated strongly with naive T cell percentage. Per-million-T-cell TCR beta diversity fell roughly linearly with age.

Investigators took approximately 10 milliliters of peripheral blood from every donor. Worth noting for this clonotype: What it binds is not known. An end of the junction differs from the germline gene, which may be a read error.

Combining a sample-barcoded 5' primer with a J-beta primer mix, a second PCR ran for roughly 6 to 11 cycles. TCRdb itself ran the 5' RACE reads through MiXCR, one entry per CDR3 protein. The data show just under 900,000 distinct CDR3 sequences, 25% to 35% seen once. The CDR3 sequence is 13 residues long. Germline-derived CDR1 and CDR2 are SNHLY and FYNNEI. The sequenced sample consisted of blood. The chain employs TRBV2 and TRBJ2-5, with a tentative D call TRBD2 (5 bases). The receptor comes from an elderly woman in good health. This chain's CDR3 is CVSKAGVGETQYF. CDR3 bases: TGTGTCAGCAAGGCCGGGGTGGGGGAGACCCAGTACTTC.